Listed below are T cell receptor beta chains from one sample, sequenced in a study of blood T cells in healthy people across ages. TCRdb re-analysed the 5' RACE reads in MiXCR, keeping a single row per CDR3 protein. The profile covers 720,000 or so distinct CDR3 sequences, with around 38% appearing a single time and about 30% taken by the ten largest. Sequencing input: blood. Source of these receptors: an older man in good health. Each CDR3 is given with its conserved first and last residue. A D gene is named only where the DNA matches it firmly. A clone size is listed for some rows: how often the clone was seen (once, few, many), or a class if it is expanded.

DNA	CDR3	D	size	V	J
TGCAGCGTTGAAGAACCCCTTATGGGACGCCGAAACAGTCAGTACTTC	CSVEEPLMGRRNSQYF	NA	NA	TRBV29-1	TRBJ2-4
TGCAGTGCTTCCGGGACTACAAGAACCAGCACAGATACGCAGTATTTT	CSASGTTRTSTDTQYF	TRBD2	many	TRBV20-1	TRBJ2-3
TGTGCCAGCAGCTTAGGAACGGGACAGGGGATAACCAAAAACATTCAGTACTTC	CASSLGTGQGITKNIQYF	TRBD1	NA	TRBV7-9	TRBJ2-4
TGTGCCAGCAGCTCAGGGGTCACAGAGACCCAGTACTTC	CASSSGVTETQYF	NA	few	TRBV7-6	TRBJ2-5
TGTGCCAGCAGTTATAGCGGGAGTGACTACGAGCAGTACTTC	CASSYSGSDYEQYF	TRBD2	NA	TRBV27	TRBJ2-7
TGTGCCAGCAGTAAAGACTACAACAATGAGCGGTTCTTC	CASSKDYNNERFF	NA	NA	TRBV2	TRBJ2-1
TGTGCCAGCAGGACCAGGGGGGACTATGGCTACACCTTC	CASRTRGDYGYTF	TRBD1	NA	TRBV7-2	TRBJ1-2
TGTGCCAGCAGCTCCTTACAGGGCGGGAATTCACCCCTCCACTTT	CASSSLQGGNSPLHF	NA	NA	TRBV11-2	TRBJ1-6
TGCGCCAGCAGCCAAGAACCCGAAATGAAGCAGTTCTTC	CASSQEPEMKQFF	NA	many	TRBV4-1	TRBJ2-1
TGTGCCAGCAGCCCTATAGCGGGAGCCTCCTACGAGCAGTACTTC	CASSPIAGASYEQYF	TRBD2	NA	TRBV7-8	TRBJ2-7
TGCAGTGCTAGAGATCAGAATCCACCCCTCCACTTT	CSARDQNPPLHF	NA	few	TRBV20-1	TRBJ1-6
TGTGCCAGCGCGGCCCTAGCGGGGGGGCCCTACAATGAGCAGTTCTTC	CASAALAGGPYNEQFF	TRBD2	few	TRBV27	TRBJ2-1
TGTGCCAGCAACCAGGGACAGCTCTACAATGAGCAGTTCTTC	CASNQGQLYNEQFF	TRBD1	NA	TRBV6-1	TRBJ2-1
TGCAGTGCTATGACAGGGGAGTCTCTATCATACAATGAGCAGTACTTC	CSAMTGESLSYNEQYF	TRBD1	NA	TRBV20-1	TRBJ2-7
TGCGCCAGCAGCCAAGTTAGTACTGAGCAGTACTTC	CASSQVSTEQYF	NA	NA	TRBV4-3	TRBJ2-7
TGTGCCAGCAGTGGGACAATAGCAACTAATGAAAAACTGTTTTTT	CASSGTIATNEKLFF	NA	NA	TRBV2	TRBJ1-4
TGTGCCAGCAGCTTAGATGAGCAGGGGGCATTATTCGACGAGCAGTACTTC	CASSLDEQGALFDEQYF	TRBD1	many	TRBV7-2	TRBJ2-7
TGTGACAGCAGCGCACAGGGCTATGGCTACACCTTC	CDSSAQGYGYTF	NA	once	TRBV7-9	TRBJ1-2
TGCAGTGCCGGAACAGGCGGGCAGCCCCAGCATTTT	CSAGTGGQPQHF	NA	many	TRBV20-1	TRBJ1-5
TGCAGCGTCGGGGCCCCGACAGGGATCTCCGAGCAGTACTTC	CSVGAPTGISEQYF	TRBD1	NA	TRBV29-1	TRBJ2-7
TGTGCCAGCAGCCTTGAGCCGGGGGTCTCCTACGAGCAGTACTTC	CASSLEPGVSYEQYF	NA	NA	TRBV14	TRBJ2-7
TGCGCCAGCAGCCAAGATCGGGACAGGGCACACTATGGCTACACCTTC	CASSQDRDRAHYGYTF	TRBD1	few	TRBV4-1	TRBJ1-2
TGTGCCAGCAGCCAAGAAGGGTCGAACTATGGCTACACCTTC	CASSQEGSNYGYTF	NA	NA	TRBV14	TRBJ1-2
TGTGCCAGCAGTTACGGACCAGGGGGCACAGATACGCAGTATTTT	CASSYGPGGTDTQYF	NA	few	TRBV6-6	TRBJ2-3
TGCAGTGCTAGAGCCTTTGACGCGGGGGACATAGATATGCAGTATTTT	CSARAFDAGDIDMQYF	NA	NA	TRBV20-1	TRBJ2-3
TGTGCCAGCAGCTTTACTCAGGGGCAAGAGGCCCAGTACTTC	CASSFTQGQEAQYF	NA	NA	TRBV7-2	TRBJ2-7
TGTGCCAGCAGCTTAATCGGGGGACAGAGCACAGATACGCAGTATTTT	CASSLIGGQSTDTQYF	NA	few	TRBV7-2	TRBJ2-3
TGCGCCAGCAGCTTTACTAGCGGGGCCTACAATGAGCAGTTCTTC	CASSFTSGAYNEQFF	TRBD2	NA	TRBV5-1	TRBJ2-1
TGTGCCAGCAGTGAAGCGTCTAGAGGTAAACTGTTTTTT	CASSEASRGKLFF	NA	NA	TRBV2	TRBJ1-4
TGTGCCAGCAGCCCCACGGGACGCCAACAAGAGACCCAGTACTTC	CASSPTGRQQETQYF	NA	NA	TRBV14	TRBJ2-5
TGTGCCAGCAAATCTGGGGGGACGGGGGAGACCCAGTACTTC	CASKSGGTGETQYF	NA	NA	TRBV6-1	TRBJ2-5
TGCGCCAGCAGCCAAGTCAGATCCCGTGAAGCTTTCTTT	CASSQVRSREAFF	NA	NA	TRBV4-3	TRBJ1-1
TGCAGTGCTAGTCGGGACAGGGGTATTCTTTATGGCTACACCTTC	CSASRDRGILYGYTF	TRBD1	NA	TRBV20-1	TRBJ1-2
TGTGCCTGGAGTGGACCGAACGAGCAGTACTTC	CAWSGPNEQYF	NA	NA	TRBV30	TRBJ2-7
TGTGCCAGCAGCCCGATGACAGGGATGGGAAAGACCCAGTACTTC	CASSPMTGMGKTQYF	TRBD1	NA	TRBV7-9	TRBJ2-5
TGTGCCAGCAGCCAAGTTGTGACCCCCCCGGGGACCCAGTACTTC	CASSQVVTPPGTQYF	NA	many	TRBV3-1	TRBJ2-5
TGTGCCAGCAGTCGGACTAGTAATTACGAGCAGTACTTC	CASSRTSNYEQYF	TRBD2	few	TRBV12-3/TRBV12-4	TRBJ2-7
TGTGCCAGCAGTTACCTACCGGGGGGCGGGGAGCTGTTTTTT	CASSYLPGGGELFF	TRBD2	many	TRBV6-6	TRBJ2-2
TGCGCCAGCACCGAGGGTCAAGTCCCTAATGAAAAACTGTTTTTT	CASTEGQVPNEKLFF	NA	NA	TRBV10-1	TRBJ1-4
TGTGCCAGCAAGTCTGACAGGGCCCCGAGCTCCTATAATTCACCCCTCCACTTT	CASKSDRAPSSYNSPLHF	TRBD1	NA	TRBV6-1	TRBJ1-6
TGCAGCGTTGAAGGGACTAGCGGGAAAATAGATACGCAGTATTTT	CSVEGTSGKIDTQYF	TRBD2	many	TRBV29-1	TRBJ2-3
TGCGCCAGCAGCCACCAACTGCTGACGGGACAAAGCACACATACGCAGTATTTT	CASSHQLLTGQSTHTQYF	NA	few	TRBV4-3	TRBJ2-3
TGTGCCAGCAGTTCACCCGGGACAGGGGGCGTTGGCTATGGCTACACCTTC	CASSSPGTGGVGYGYTF	TRBD1	NA	TRBV28	TRBJ1-2
TGTGCCAGCAGCGAGACCAGACAGGGGCGGTACTTC	CASSETRQGRYF	TRBD1	NA	TRBV5-5	TRBJ2-7
TGTGCCAGCAGCCAAGAACGGACAGGCCCCTACGAGCAGTACTTC	CASSQERTGPYEQYF	TRBD1	few	TRBV4-2	TRBJ2-7